The 22 T cell receptor beta chains below all came from one sample that was sequenced in a study of blood T cell repertoires in COVID-19. Profiling relied on immunoSEQ multiplex PCR, and the TCRdb table lists in-frame clones only, not all of them. The data contain 80,000 to 100,000 clones, 85% to 90% of them singletons. Sequencing was performed on peripheral blood. The receptors here all came from a human donor with active COVID-19. The donor label of this sample is uncertain.

The J gene is TRBJ1-6, the V gene TRBV20-1; unclear D gene. Trimming stripped 3 bases from V and 6 bases from J, with 9 bases between. The CDR3 loop spans 13 amino acids. Germline loops: CDR1 DFQATT, CDR2 SNEGSKA (reference sequence). The CDR3 region has the DNA TGCAGTGCTAGTCAGTCCCTTAATTCACCCCTCCACTTT. It translates to CSASQSLNSPLHF.

The CDR3 DNA sequence: TGCAGCGTTGTTCCAGGGTCCGGGGAGCTGTTTTTT. Translating it yields CSVVPGSGELFF. This chain links TRBV29-1 with TRBJ2-2; tentative D call: TRBD1 (5 bases). This CDR3 comprises 12 residues. V lost 4 bases and J lost 6, with 9 bases in between. Per germline, CDR1 SQVTM and CDR2 ANQGSEA.

The chain employs TRBV18 and TRBJ2-7, with TRBD2 matching over 9 bases. Germline values: CDR1 KGHSH, CDR2 LQKENI. The V gene end was trimmed by 5 bases and the J gene end by 1 base; junction bases not matched to a gene: 9. The CDR3 sequence is 16 residues long. The chain's CDR3 is CASSSSVAGASYEQYF. Written as DNA, the CDR3 is TGTGCCAGCTCATCCTCCGTAGCGGGGGCGTCCTACGAGCAGTACTTC.

This clone appeared once. The chain uses TRBV4-3 and TRBJ2-1, with D tentatively TRBD2 (6 bases). CDR1 is LGHNA and CDR2 is YSLEER in the germline V gene. V was clipped by 1 base and J by 9 bases, with 16 bases between them. This CDR3 has 15 amino acids. CDR3 coding DNA: TGCGCCAGCAGCCAAGGTGACAGCCCGGGGGTTGAGCAGTTCTTC. This codes for CASSQGDSPGVEQFF.

This clone is a singleton in its sample. The CDR3 here is CASSLVGKGAGNTEAFF. In DNA form, the CDR3 reads TGTGCCAGCAGCTTAGTGGGAAAGGGGGCCGGGAACACTGAAGCTTTCTTT. This chain uses TRBV7-9 with TRBJ1-1, with 7 bases fitting TRBD1. This CDR3 has 17 residues. Trimming removed 1 base from V and 1 base from J; junction bases left unmatched: 9. Looked up from germline, CDR1 is SEHNR and CDR2 is FQNEAQ (reference sequence).

CDR3 residues: CASSPPGTGDYGYTF. The CDR3 nucleotides read TGTGCCAGCAGCCCCCCCGGGACAGGGGACTATGGCTACACCTTC. The chain carries TRBV7-9 and TRBJ1-2; 10 bases are a match to TRBD1. J gave up 3 bases and V 5 bases, and 6 bases lay outside the gene matches. Germline values: CDR1 SEHNR, CDR2 FQNEAQ (reference sequence). CDR3 length: 15 amino acids.

The chain uses TRBV14 and TRBJ1-4; tentative D call: TRBD1 (5 bases). CDR3 length: 15 amino acids. Trimming took 4 bases from V and 7 from J, leaving 16 bases between them. CDR1 is SGHDN and CDR2 is FVKESK in the germline V gene. CDR3 sequence reads: CASSRTGTASEKLFF. DNA for the CDR3: TGTGCCAGCAGCCGTACAGGAACAGCTAGTGAAAAACTGTTTTTT.

The chain employs TRBV9 and TRBJ2-7; the D gene is possibly TRBD2 (7 bases). This CDR3 is built from 14 residues. V lost 0 bases to trimming and J lost 3 bases, with 10 bases between them. The germline CDR1 and CDR2 sequences are SGDLS and YYNGEE. The CDR3 coding sequence is TGTGCCAGCAGCGTAGAGGGGGGGCGCTACGAGCAGTACTTC. Protein sequence: CASSVEGGRYEQYF.

The chain carries TRBV18 and TRBJ1-2; the match to TRBD1 covers 10 bases. Germline V lookup: CDR1 KGHSH, CDR2 LQKENI. The CDR3 spans 15 residues. V dropped 3 bases and J dropped 5; count of bases not matched to a gene: 6. The CDR3 here is CASSPQRDRGYGYTF. In nucleotides, the CDR3 is TGTGCCAGCTCACCCCAGCGGGACAGGGGATATGGCTACACCTTC.

This chain links TRBV7-9 with TRBJ2-2; TRBD1 matches at 7 bases. CDR3 length: 17 residues. J gave up 3 bases and V 2 bases, and 9 bases lay outside the gene matches. The germline V gene encodes CDR1 SEHNR and CDR2 FQNEAQ (reference sequence). CDR3 in amino acids: CASSLPTDRVDTGELFF. CDR3 nucleotides: TGTGCCAGCAGCTTACCCACTGACAGGGTAGACACCGGGGAGCTGTTTTTT. Together with reference TRBV7-9 and TRBJ2-2, the CDR3 gives the full variable domain: DTGVSQNPRHKITKRGQNVTFRCDPISEHNRLYWYRQTLGQGPEFLTYFQNEAQLEKSRLLSDRFSAERPKGSFSTLEIQRTEQGDSAMYLCASSLPTDRVDTGELFFGEGSRLTVL.

Only one count was recorded for this clone. CDR3 bases: TGTGCCAGCAGTTTATGGAGAAACACTGAAGCTTTCTTT. Translation: CASSLWRNTEAFF. The chain is built from TRBV6-5 and TRBJ1-1; no clear D gene. Germline CDR1 reads MNHEY; CDR2 reads SVGAGI. The V end was cut by 4 bases, the J end by 2 bases, with 8 bases between. The CDR3 totals 13 residues.

V usage is TRBV24-1 and J usage is TRBJ2-2; D is uncertain. Germline CDR1 is KGHDR and CDR2 is SFDVKD. The CDR3 is made up of 13 amino acids. V lost 6 bases and J lost 7, with 11 bases in between. The CDR3 is CATSPPGGGELFF. DNA of the CDR3: TGTGCCACCAGTCCTCCAGGTGGCGGGGAGCTGTTTTTT.

This chain links TRBV2 with TRBJ2-2; 7 bases agree with TRBD1. From germline, CDR1 is SNHLY and CDR2 FYNNEI. The CDR3 totals 14 residues. With 5 bases clipped from V and 4 bases from J, the junction kept 4 bases outside the gene matches. CDR3 region: CASSPQGSTGELFF. The DNA of the CDR3 is TGTGCCAGCAGTCCACAGGGGTCCACCGGGGAGCTGTTTTTT.

V is TRBV4-2 and J is TRBJ1-2; tentatively, D is TRBD1 (5 bases). V was trimmed by 3 bases and J by 5 bases, leaving 13 bases between them. The CDR3 consists of 14 residues. The germline gives CDR1 LGHNA, CDR2 YNFKEQ. CDR3 nucleotide sequence: TGTGCCAGCAGCCATCCCCCGGGACTGTATGGCTACACCTTC. Encoded protein: CASSHPPGLYGYTF.

This chain joins TRBV7-2 and TRBJ2-7, with TRBD2 matching 12 bases. CDR1 SGHTA and CDR2 FQGNSA come from the germline V gene. There are 17 residues in the CDR3. Germline trimming cut 1 base from V and 4 bases from J; bases unmatched to any gene: 8. The CDR3 region is CASSLGFLAGGRYEQYF. CDR3 in DNA: TGTGCCAGCAGCTTAGGATTTCTAGCGGGGGGGCGGTACGAGCAGTACTTC. Full variable domain (outside the CDR3, taken from reference TRBV7-2 and TRBJ2-7): GAGVSQSPSNKVTEKGKDVELRCDPISGHTALYWYRQSLGQGLEFLIYFQGNSAPDKSGLPSDRFSAERTGGSVSTLTIQRTQQEDSAVYLCASSLGFLAGGRYEQYFGPGTRLTVT.

This clone has a single count. The CDR3: CASSSSSSLGGYEQYF. In nucleotides, the CDR3 is TGTGCCAGCAGTTCCTCTTCGTCCTTAGGGGGCTACGAGCAGTACTTC. This rearrangement joins TRBV6-6 to TRBJ2-7; TRBD1 is a possible D gene (6 bases). The V end lost 4 bases, the J end lost 3 bases, and 19 bases lay between the germline ends. The CDR3 has 16 residues. In germline, CDR1 is MNHNY, CDR2 SVGAGI (reference sequence).

The J gene is TRBJ1-1, the V gene TRBV12-3 or TRBV12-4, with D maybe TRBD1 (6 bases). V lost 7 bases to trimming and J lost 6 bases, with 15 bases between them. The CDR3 sequence is 13 residues long. CDR3 protein: CASIPLGAAEAFF. In nucleotides, the CDR3 is TGTGCCAGCATCCCTCTGGGGGCGGCTGAAGCTTTCTTT.

As to this clone: Within the sample, other DNA sequences also encode this same CDR3. The chain uses TRBV18 and TRBJ1-1, with TRBD1 as a possible D gene (5 bases). Trimming pared 3 bases from V and 1 base from J, leaving 9 bases between. This CDR3 contains 14 residues. Looked up from germline, CDR1 is KGHSH and CDR2 is LQKENI. CDR3 protein: CASSPTVPNTEAFF. The CDR3 DNA sequence: TGTGCCAGCTCACCGACAGTTCCGAACACTGAAGCTTTCTTT.

The rearrangement links TRBV7-9 to TRBJ2-7; TRBD2 might be the D (5 bases). Germline-derived CDR1 and CDR2 are SEHNR and FQNEAQ (reference sequence). V lost 5 bases and J lost 2, with 13 bases in between. The CDR3 contains 14 residues. The CDR3 sequence is CASSDWTRAYEQYF. The CDR3, as DNA: TGTGCCAGCAGCGATTGGACTCGCGCCTACGAGCAGTACTTC.

This clone was recorded only once. The CDR3 bases are TGTGCCAGCAGCGAGTTCAGGGGGTATAGCAATCAGCCCCAGCATTTT. Its translation is CASSEFRGYSNQPQHF. The chain combines TRBV5-8 with TRBJ1-5, with 7 bases identical to TRBD1. CDR1 and CDR2 (germline): SGHTS, YDEGEE. V trimming: 4 bases; J trimming: 0 bases; junction bases outside the gene matches: 7. CDR3 length equals 16 residues.

J is TRBJ2-1 and V is TRBV4-3, with D perhaps matching TRBD2 (6 bases). V lost 2 bases, J lost 8 bases, and 19 bases lay in between. The CDR3 spans 16 residues. The germline gives CDR1 LGHNA, CDR2 YSLEER. CDR3 nucleotide sequence: TGCGCCAGCAGCCAAAATGTCCAGGGTTCTAGCGATGAGCAGTTCTTC. It encodes CASSQNVQGSSDEQFF.

The rearrangement links TRBV28 to TRBJ2-3, with D tentatively TRBD2 (7 bases). The CDR3 covers 15 residues. The germline gives CDR1 MDHEN, CDR2 SYDVKM. V gave up 6 bases and J gave up 6 bases, with 19 bases separating them. The CDR3 is CASSYPGHGGDTQYF. As DNA, the CDR3 is TGTGCCAGCAGCTATCCGGGACACGGGGGGGATACGCAGTATTTT. The entire variable domain, with the rest obtained from reference TRBV28 and TRBJ2-3, is as follows: DVKVTQSSRYLVKRTGEKVFLECVQDMDHENMFWYRQDPGLGLRLIYFSYDVKMKEKGDIPEGYSVSREKKERFSLILESASTNQTSMYLCASSYPGHGGDTQYFGPGTRLTVL.